This TCR beta chain was sequenced during a study of spatial heterogeneity in lung cancer. Study-level information: The authors sequenced available follow-up PBMC samples, taken a median of roughly 24 months after resection.

The germline V gene has CDR1 SNHLY and CDR2 FYNNEI. V shed 8 bases, J shed 6 bases, and the junction held 10 bases outside the gene matches. The CDR3 is 16 amino acids. Time point given: blood at routine non-recurrence follow-up after resection. Frozen PBMC, nontumor lung or tumor provided whole RNA, which was sequenced unsorted. A unique molecular identifier was carried by every single TCR cDNA molecule. TCRdb itself ran the 5' RACE reads through MiXCR, one entry per CDR3 protein. The table has about 110,000 distinct CDR3 sequences, 10% to 11% seen once. This TCR came from a female donor with early-stage non-small cell lung cancer. The specimen was PBMCs, collected at follow-up. The V gene is TRBV2, the J gene TRBJ2-2; 12 bases are a match to TRBD2. The CDR3, as DNA: TGTGCCAGCTTCCGACTAGCGGGAGAGAGGGCCGGGGAGCTGTTTTTT. This translates into CASFRLAGERAGELFF.